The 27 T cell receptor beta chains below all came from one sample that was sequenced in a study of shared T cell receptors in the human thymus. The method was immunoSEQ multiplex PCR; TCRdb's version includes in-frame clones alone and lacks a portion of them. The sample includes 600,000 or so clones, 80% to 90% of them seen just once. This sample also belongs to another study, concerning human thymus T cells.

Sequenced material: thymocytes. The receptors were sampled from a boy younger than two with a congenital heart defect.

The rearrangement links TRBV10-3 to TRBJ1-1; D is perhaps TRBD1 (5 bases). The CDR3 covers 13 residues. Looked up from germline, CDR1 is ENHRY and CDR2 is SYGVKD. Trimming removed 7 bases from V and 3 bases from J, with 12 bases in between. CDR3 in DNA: TGTGCCATCAATACGGAAGGGGACACTGAAGCTTTCTTT. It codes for CAINTEGDTEAFF.

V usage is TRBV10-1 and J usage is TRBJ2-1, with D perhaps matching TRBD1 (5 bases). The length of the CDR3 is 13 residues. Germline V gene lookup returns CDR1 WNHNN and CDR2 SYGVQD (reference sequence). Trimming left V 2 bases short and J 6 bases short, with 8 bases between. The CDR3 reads CASSEDSANEQFF. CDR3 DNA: TGCGCCAGCAGTGAGGACAGTGCCAATGAGCAGTTCTTC.

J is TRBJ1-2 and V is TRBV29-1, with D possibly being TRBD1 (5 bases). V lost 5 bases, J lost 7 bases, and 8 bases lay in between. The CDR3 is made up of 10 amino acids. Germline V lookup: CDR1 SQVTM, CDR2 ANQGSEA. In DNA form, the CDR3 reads TGCAGCGTTCAGGGATCTGGCTACACCTTC. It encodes CSVQGSGYTF. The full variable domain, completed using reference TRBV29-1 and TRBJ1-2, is SAVISQKPSRDICQRGTSLTIQCQVDSQVTMMFWYRQQPGQSLTLIATANQGSEATYESGFVIDKFPISRPNLTFSTLTVSNMSPEDSSIYLCSVQGSGYTFGSGTRLTVV.

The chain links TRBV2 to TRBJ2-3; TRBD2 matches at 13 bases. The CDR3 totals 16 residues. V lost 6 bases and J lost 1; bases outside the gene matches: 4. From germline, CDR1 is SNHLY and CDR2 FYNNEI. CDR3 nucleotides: TGTGCCAGCAGCCAAACTAGCGGGAGGGGCACAGATACGCAGTATTTT. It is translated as CASSQTSGRGTDTQYF.

The CDR3 protein is CASSLRTSGPVKNIQYF. CDR3 in DNA: TGTGCCAGCAGCTTGAGGACTAGCGGACCAGTCAAAAACATTCAGTACTTC. The chain is built from TRBV5-4 and TRBJ2-4; 10 nucleotides agree with TRBD2. V was pared by 1 base and J by 3 bases, with 7 bases of the junction left unmatched. The CDR3 sequence is 17 residues long. Germline assignment: CDR1 SGHNT and CDR2 YYREEE (reference sequence).

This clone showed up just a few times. The CDR3, as DNA: TGTGCCAGCAGCCCCCTACCGGGACAGGGCTACGAGCAGTACTTC. Encoded protein: CASSPLPGQGYEQYF. This sequence joins TRBV5-4 and TRBJ2-7, with TRBD1 matching over 9 bases. Germline V gene data show CDR1 as SGHNT and CDR2 as YYREEE (reference sequence). Germline trimming cut 4 bases from V and 3 bases from J; bases unmatched to any gene: 8. The CDR3 has 15 amino acids.

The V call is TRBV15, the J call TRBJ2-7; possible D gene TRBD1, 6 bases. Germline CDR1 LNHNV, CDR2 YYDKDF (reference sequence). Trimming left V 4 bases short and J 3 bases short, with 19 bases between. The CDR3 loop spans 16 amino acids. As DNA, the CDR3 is TGTGCCACCAGCACCGGCTGGAACAGGGTAGGCTACGAGCAGTACTTC. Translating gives CATSTGWNRVGYEQYF.

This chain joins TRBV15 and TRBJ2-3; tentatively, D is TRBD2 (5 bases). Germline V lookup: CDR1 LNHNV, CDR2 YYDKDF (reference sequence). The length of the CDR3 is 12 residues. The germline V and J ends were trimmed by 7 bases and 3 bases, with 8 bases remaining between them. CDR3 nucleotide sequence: TGTGCCACCACCGGGAAAACAGATACGCAGTATTTT. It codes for CATTGKTDTQYF.

The CDR3 spells CASSFLRGCEQYF. CDR3 sequence (DNA): TGTGCCAGCAGCTTCCTCCGGGGGTGCGAGCAGTACTTC. The chain combines TRBV7-9 with TRBJ2-7; TRBD2 might be the D (6 bases). V was pared by 3 bases and J by 6 bases, with 12 bases between. Germline-derived CDR1 and CDR2 are SEHNR and FQNEAQ (reference sequence). The CDR3 is made up of 13 amino acids.

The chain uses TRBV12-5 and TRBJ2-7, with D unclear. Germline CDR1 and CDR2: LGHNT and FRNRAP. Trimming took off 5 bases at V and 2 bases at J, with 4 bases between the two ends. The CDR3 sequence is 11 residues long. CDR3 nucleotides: TGTGCTAGTGGTCCGGCCTACGAGCAGTACTTC. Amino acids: CASGPAYEQYF.

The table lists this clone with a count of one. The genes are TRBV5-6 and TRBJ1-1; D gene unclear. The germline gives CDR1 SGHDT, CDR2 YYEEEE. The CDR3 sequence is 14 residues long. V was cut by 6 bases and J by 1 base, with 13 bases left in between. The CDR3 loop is CASTLHEENTEAFF. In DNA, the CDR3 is TGTGCCAGCACCTTACACGAAGAGAACACTGAAGCTTTCTTT.

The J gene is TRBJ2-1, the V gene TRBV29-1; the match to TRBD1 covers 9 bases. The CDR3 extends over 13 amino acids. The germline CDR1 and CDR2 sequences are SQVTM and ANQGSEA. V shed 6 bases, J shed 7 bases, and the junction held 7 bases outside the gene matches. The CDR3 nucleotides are TGCAGCGTGGAGGGACAGGGAGCTAATGAGCAGTTCTTC. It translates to CSVEGQGANEQFF.

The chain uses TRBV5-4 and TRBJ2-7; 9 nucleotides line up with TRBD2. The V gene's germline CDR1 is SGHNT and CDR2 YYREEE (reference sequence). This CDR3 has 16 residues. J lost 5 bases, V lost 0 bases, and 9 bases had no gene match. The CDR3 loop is CASSLAGLAGTHEQYF. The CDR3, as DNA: TGTGCCAGCAGCTTGGCGGGGCTAGCGGGAACCCACGAGCAGTACTTC.

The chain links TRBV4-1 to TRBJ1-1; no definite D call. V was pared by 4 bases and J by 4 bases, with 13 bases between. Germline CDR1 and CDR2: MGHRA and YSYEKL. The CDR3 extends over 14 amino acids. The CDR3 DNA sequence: TGCGCCAGCAGCCGAGGTGAGCGGTTCACTGAAGCTTTCTTT. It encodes CASSRGERFTEAFF.

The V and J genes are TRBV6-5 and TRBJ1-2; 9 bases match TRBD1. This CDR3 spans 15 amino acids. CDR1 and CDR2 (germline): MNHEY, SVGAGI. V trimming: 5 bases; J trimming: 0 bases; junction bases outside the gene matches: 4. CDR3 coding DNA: TGTGCCAGCAGTCGGACAGGGGAGTCTAACTATGGCTACACCTTC. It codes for CASSRTGESNYGYTF.

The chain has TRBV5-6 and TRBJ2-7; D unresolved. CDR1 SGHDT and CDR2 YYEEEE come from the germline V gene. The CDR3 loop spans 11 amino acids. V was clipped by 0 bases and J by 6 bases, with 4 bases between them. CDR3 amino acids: CASSLDSEQYF. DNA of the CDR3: TGTGCCAGCAGCTTGGACTCCGAGCAGTACTTC.

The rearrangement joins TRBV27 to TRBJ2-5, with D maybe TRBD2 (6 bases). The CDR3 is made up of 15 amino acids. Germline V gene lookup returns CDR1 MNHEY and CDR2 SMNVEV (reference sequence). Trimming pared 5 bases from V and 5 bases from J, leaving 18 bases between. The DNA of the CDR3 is TGTGCCAGCAGTCCCCCGACTAGTCGCGGGGAGACCCAGTACTTC. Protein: CASSPPTSRGETQYF.

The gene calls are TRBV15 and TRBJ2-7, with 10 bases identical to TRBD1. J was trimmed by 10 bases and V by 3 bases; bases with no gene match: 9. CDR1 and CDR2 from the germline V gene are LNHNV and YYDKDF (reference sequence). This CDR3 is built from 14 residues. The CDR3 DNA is TGTGCCACCAGCAGCGACAGGGGGCCTTTGCGACAGTACTTC. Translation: CATSSDRGPLRQYF.

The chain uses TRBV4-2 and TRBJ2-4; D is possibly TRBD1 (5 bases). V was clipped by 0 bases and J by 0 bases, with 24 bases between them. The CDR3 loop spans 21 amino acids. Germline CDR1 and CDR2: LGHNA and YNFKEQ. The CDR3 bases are TGTGCCAGCAGCCAAGATCAAAGTAGGAGACAGAAAAAAGTAGCCAAAAACATTCAGTACTTC. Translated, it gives CASSQDQSRRQKKVAKNIQYF.

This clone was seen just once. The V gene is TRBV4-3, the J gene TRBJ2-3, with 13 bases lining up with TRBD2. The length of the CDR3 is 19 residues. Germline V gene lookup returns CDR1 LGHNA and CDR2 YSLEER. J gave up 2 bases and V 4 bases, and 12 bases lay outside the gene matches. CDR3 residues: CASSPLDETSGGITDTQYF. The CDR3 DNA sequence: TGCGCCAGCAGCCCACTAGACGAGACTAGCGGGGGGATCACAGATACGCAGTATTTT.

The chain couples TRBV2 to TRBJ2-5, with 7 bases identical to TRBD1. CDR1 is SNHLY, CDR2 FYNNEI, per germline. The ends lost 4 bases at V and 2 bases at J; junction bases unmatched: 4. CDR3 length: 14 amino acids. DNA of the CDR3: TGTGCCAGCAGTGGACAGGGCCCTCAAGAGACCCAGTACTTC. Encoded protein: CASSGQGPQETQYF.

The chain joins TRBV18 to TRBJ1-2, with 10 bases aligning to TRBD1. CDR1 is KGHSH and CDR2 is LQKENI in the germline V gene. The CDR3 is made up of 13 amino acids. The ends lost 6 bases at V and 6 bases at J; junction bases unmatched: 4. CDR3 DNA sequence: TGTGCCAGCTCCACGGGACAGGGGAATGGCTACACCTTC. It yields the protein CASSTGQGNGYTF.

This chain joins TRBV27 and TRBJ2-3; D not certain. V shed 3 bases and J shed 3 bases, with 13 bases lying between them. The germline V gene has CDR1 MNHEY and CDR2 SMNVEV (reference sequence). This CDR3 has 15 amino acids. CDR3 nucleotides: TGTGCCAGCAGTTTGGTTACCTCGCGAACAGATACGCAGTATTTT. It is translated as CASSLVTSRTDTQYF.

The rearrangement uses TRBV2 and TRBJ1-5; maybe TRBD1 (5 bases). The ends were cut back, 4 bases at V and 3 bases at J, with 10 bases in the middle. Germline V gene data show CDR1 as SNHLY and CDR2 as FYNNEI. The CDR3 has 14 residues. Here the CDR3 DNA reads TGTGCCAGCAGTGGCGGGGACCACAATCAGCCCCAGCATTTT. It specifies CASSGGDHNQPQHF.

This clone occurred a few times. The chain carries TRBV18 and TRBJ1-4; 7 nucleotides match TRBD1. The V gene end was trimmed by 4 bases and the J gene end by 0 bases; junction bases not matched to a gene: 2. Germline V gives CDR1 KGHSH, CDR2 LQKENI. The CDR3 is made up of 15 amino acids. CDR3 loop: CASSRTGATNEKLFF. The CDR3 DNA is TGTGCCAGCTCACGGACAGGAGCAACTAATGAAAAACTGTTTTTT.

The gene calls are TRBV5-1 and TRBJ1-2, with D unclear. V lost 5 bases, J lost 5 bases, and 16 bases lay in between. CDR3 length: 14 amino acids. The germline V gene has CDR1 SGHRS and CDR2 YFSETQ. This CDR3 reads CASRSAGIEYGYTF. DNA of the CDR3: TGCGCCAGCAGGTCCGCGGGGATTGAGTATGGCTACACCTTC.

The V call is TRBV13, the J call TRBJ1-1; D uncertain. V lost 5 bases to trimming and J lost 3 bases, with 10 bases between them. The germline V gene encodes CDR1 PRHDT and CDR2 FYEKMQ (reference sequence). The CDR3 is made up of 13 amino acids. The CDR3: CASSLWRDTEAFF. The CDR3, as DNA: TGTGCCAGCAGCCTTTGGAGGGACACTGAAGCTTTCTTT. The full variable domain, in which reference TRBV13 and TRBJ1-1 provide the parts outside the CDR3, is AAGVIQSPRHLIKEKRETATLKCYPIPRHDTVYWYQQGPGQDPQFLISFYEKMQSDKGSIPDRFSAQQFSDYHSELNMSSLELGDSALYFCASSLWRDTEAFFGQGTRLTVV.